The 25 T cell receptor beta chains reported below all come from one sample, sequenced in a study of T cell repertoires in cytomegalovirus infection (dated by TCRdb to the late 2010s). Antigen specificity for these receptors is unknown. Read against the paper, the sample's treatment or condition label means: in vitro stimulation with specific CMV peptide epitopes to enrich CMV-specific T cells. Instrument on record: Illumina HiSeq 1500. In-frame beta chains were kept once TCRdb had trimmed the public reads at Q25 with fastp and called clones with MiXCR. Duplicate CDR3 protein sequences are folded into a single record with the most common DNA and genes. The sample table lists about 920,000 distinct CDR3 sequences, approximately 31% of them with a count of one. The ten largest clones add up to over 12% of the sample. The source material was cultured CD8+ T cells from PBMCs, sampled from culture after CMV antigen stimulation. These receptors came from a human donor in good health (CMV status not recorded). Some clones in this sample may be carry-over from other donors' samples.

This chain joins TRBV6-1 and TRBJ2-7; 9 nucleotides align to TRBD1. CDR3 length equals 14 residues. The trim removed 7 bases at V and 2 bases at J, leaving 6 bases unmatched. Germline loops: CDR1 MNHNS, CDR2 SASEGT. CDR3 nucleotide sequence: TGTGCCAGCACCTTTGGGACAGGGCCCTACGAGCAGTACTTC. Protein sequence: CASTFGTGPYEQYF.

The rearrangement joins TRBV2 to TRBJ1-5; maybe TRBD1 (5 bases). V was shortened by 3 bases and J by 6 bases, with 15 bases between the two germline ends. Germline lookup yields CDR1 SNHLY and CDR2 FYNNEI. The CDR3 runs to 15 residues. The CDR3 spells CASSEFDQGSQPQHF. CDR3 bases: TGTGCCAGCAGTGAGTTCGACCAGGGTAGTCAGCCCCAGCATTTT.

This sequence joins TRBV7-4 and TRBJ2-7; 8 positions match TRBD2. Germline assignment: CDR1 SGHVT and CDR2 SQSDAQ. This CDR3 spans 16 amino acids. The V segment lost 1 base and the J segment 1 base; nucleotides outside the gene matches: 6. In DNA form, the CDR3 reads TGTGCCAGCAGCTTAGTGCGGGGGGCGGGATCCTACGAGCAGTACTTC. Protein sequence: CASSLVRGAGSYEQYF.

A few counts support this clonotype. V is TRBV5-6 and J is TRBJ2-5; D may be TRBD2 (5 bases). Germline CDR1 reads SGHDT; CDR2 reads YYEEEE. The CDR3 contains 14 residues. Trimming removed 4 bases at V and 4 bases at J, with 14 bases between. The CDR3 nucleotides read TGTGCCAGCAGCCAAGGGATAGGGAGAGAGACCCAGTACTTC. This gives the protein CASSQGIGRETQYF.

This clonotype was seen repeatedly, ten times or more. The chain's CDR3 is CASTQDLNTEAFF. The CDR3 nucleotides read TGTGCCAGTACCCAGGATTTGAACACTGAAGCTTTCTTT. The gene calls are TRBV7-8 and TRBJ1-1; no clear D gene. The CDR3 is 13 residues long. V lost 9 bases and J 0 bases, leaving 11 bases between the germline ends. The V gene's germline CDR1 is SGHVS and CDR2 FQNEAQ.

The rearrangement links TRBV12-3 or TRBV12-4 to TRBJ2-1, with D perhaps TRBD1 or TRBD2 (7 bases each). The ends were cut back, 7 bases at V and 4 bases at J, with 14 bases in the middle. This CDR3 is 14 amino acids long. CDR3: CASKPGGGYNEQFF. The CDR3 DNA is TGTGCCAGCAAACCAGGGGGGGGTTACAATGAGCAGTTCTTC.

The chain joins TRBV9 to TRBJ2-7; 7 nucleotides line up with TRBD1. The length of the CDR3 is 14 residues. Germline V gene sequence: CDR1 SGDLS, CDR2 YYNGEE. The trim removed 0 bases at V and 6 bases at J, leaving 6 bases unmatched. CDR3 sequence (DNA): TGTGCCAGCAGCGTAGACAGACAGGGATCCGAGCAGTACGTC. This sequence encodes CASSVDRQGSEQYV.

The chain carries TRBV7-4 and TRBJ2-7; the match to TRBD1 covers 7 bases. Germline CDR1 is SGHVT and CDR2 is SQSDAQ. Germline trimming cut 5 bases from V and 0 bases from J; bases unmatched to any gene: 7. This CDR3 has 15 residues. CDR3 amino acids: CASSAKGGSSYEQYV. For the CDR3, the DNA is TGTGCCAGCAGCGCGAAAGGGGGCAGCTCCTACGAGCAGTACGTC.

A few counts support this clonotype. For the CDR3, the DNA is TGTGCCAGCACCTTCGGGGTGGGCTTCTCTGGAAACACCATATATTTT. Translated: CASTFGVGFSGNTIYF. The chain is built from TRBV6-1 and TRBJ1-3, with no clear D. The ends were cut back, 7 bases at V and 0 bases at J, with 16 bases in the middle. The CDR3 has 16 amino acids. Looked up from germline, CDR1 is MNHNS and CDR2 is SASEGT.

This clonotype was detected a few times. The chain uses TRBV4-1 and TRBJ1-1; TRBD1 is a possible D gene (5 bases). V dropped 1 base and J dropped 3 bases, with 12 bases sitting between them. Germline V gene lookup returns CDR1 MGHRA and CDR2 YSYEKL. CDR3 length: 15 amino acids. CDR3 region: CASSQVTGGYTEAFF. In nucleotides, the CDR3 is TGCGCCAGCAGCCAAGTAACCGGGGGGTACACTGAAGCTTTCTTT.

This clonotype has more than one count but fewer than ten. The V and J genes are TRBV19 and TRBJ2-7; 8 nucleotides line up with TRBD2. The CDR3 runs 22 residues. Per germline, CDR1 LNHDA and CDR2 SQIVND (reference sequence). Unmatched junction bases numbered 27, after V lost 5 bases and J lost 0 bases. The CDR3 nucleotides are TGTGCCAGTAGTTCTGGGGCCGGGACCCCAAACGCCGCCGGGGGGGGCTCCTACGAGCAGTACGTC. It is translated as CASSSGAGTPNAAGGGSYEQYV.

The chain uses TRBV4-1 and TRBJ2-1, with unresolved D. Trimming took off 1 base at V and 7 bases at J, with 17 bases between the two ends. In germline, CDR1 is MGHRA, CDR2 YSYEKL. The CDR3 loop spans 16 amino acids. As DNA, the CDR3 is TGCGCCAGCAGCCAAGCGGGTGGAAATCCGAGAAATGAGCAGTTCTTC. Protein: CASSQAGGNPRNEQFF.

The chain uses TRBV9 and TRBJ2-3; D is ambiguous. V was clipped by 4 bases and J by 1 base, with 16 bases between them. CDR1 and CDR2 from the germline V gene are SGDLS and YYNGEE. The CDR3 has 16 residues. The CDR3 is CASSTPLPRGTDTQYF. In DNA form, the CDR3 reads TGTGCCAGCAGCACCCCCCTCCCTAGAGGCACAGATACGCAGTATTTT.

This clonotype was seen only a few times. The CDR3 nucleotides read TGTGCCACCAGCCCCCGGGACAGAGACCCAGATACGCAGTATTTT. It encodes CATSPRDRDPDTQYF. The chain has TRBV24-1 and TRBJ2-3; 7 bases line up with TRBD1. J gave up 4 bases and V 7 bases, and 10 bases lay outside the gene matches. Germline V gives CDR1 KGHDR, CDR2 SFDVKD. This CDR3 is 15 amino acids long.

The chain combines TRBV7-4 with TRBJ1-3, with D uncertain. The CDR3 contains 14 residues. Germline V CDR1 and CDR2: SGHVT, SQSDAQ. V lost 5 bases to trimming and J lost 8 bases, with 16 bases between them. The CDR3 DNA is TGTGCCAGCAGCCCCCCCACGAATAGGGACACCATATATTTT. Protein product: CASSPPTNRDTIYF.

The chain has TRBV6-2 or TRBV6-3 and TRBJ2-3; TRBD2 matches at 9 bases. Germline CDR1 reads MNHEY; CDR2 reads SVGEGT. This CDR3 comprises 14 residues. J gave up 4 bases and V 6 bases, and 5 bases lay outside the gene matches. In DNA, the CDR3 is TGTGCCAGCAGCACGCGGGGGGGCCCAGATACGCAGTATTTT. Encoded protein: CASSTRGGPDTQYF.

Ten or more counts support this clonotype. This chain connects TRBV7-2 to TRBJ2-5, with unresolved D. V lost 1 base and J lost 7, with 1 base in between. Germline CDR1 reads SGHTA; CDR2 reads FQGNSA. The CDR3 spans 10 residues. CDR3 amino acids: CASSLGTQYF. As DNA, the CDR3 is TGTGCCAGCAGCTTAGGGACCCAGTACTTC. The full variable domain, its missing parts supplied by reference TRBV7-2 and TRBJ2-5, is GAGVSQSPSNKVTEKGKDVELRCDPISGHTALYWYRQSLGQGLEFLIYFQGNSAPDKSGLPSDRFSAERTGGSVSTLTIQRTQQEDSAVYLCASSLGTQYFGPGTRLLVL.

The chain has TRBV4-1 and TRBJ2-3; tentative D call: TRBD2 (6 bases). Germline CDR1 reads MGHRA; CDR2 reads YSYEKL. CDR3 length equals 14 residues. The ends were cut back, 0 bases at V and 2 bases at J, with 6 bases in the middle. Written as DNA, the CDR3 is TGCGCCAGCAGCCAAGAGGACTACACAGATACGCAGTATTTT. Translation gives CASSQEDYTDTQYF.

The chain combines TRBV6-2 or TRBV6-3 with TRBJ2-5; D unclear. Germline V CDR1 and CDR2: MNHEY, SVGEGT. Trimming shortened V by 2 bases and J by 0 bases, and 7 bases separated the two germline ends. The CDR3 consists of 14 residues. This chain's CDR3 is CASSYRMYQETQYF. CDR3 in DNA: TGTGCCAGCAGTTACCGTATGTACCAAGAGACCCAGTACTTC.

This clonotype has more than one count but fewer than ten. The chain is built from TRBV7-6 and TRBJ1-1, with 7 bases lining up with TRBD1. The CDR3 has 15 amino acids. V lost 3 bases to trimming and J lost 6 bases; unmatched junction nucleotides: 10. Germline CDR1 reads SGHVS; CDR2 reads FNYEAQ. This CDR3 is CASSFVQGTIPEAFF. The CDR3 DNA reads as TGTGCCAGCAGCTTTGTACAGGGGACAATTCCTGAAGCTTTCTTT.

This clonotype was observed a few times. The gene calls are TRBV4-1 and TRBJ2-1; 8 bases align to TRBD1. Unmatched junction bases numbered 6, after V lost 6 bases and J lost 5 bases. Germline CDR1 MGHRA, CDR2 YSYEKL. The CDR3 consists of 14 residues. CDR3 region: CASRHRTGNNEQFF. CDR3 nucleotides: TGCGCCAGCAGGCACAGGACAGGGAACAATGAGCAGTTCTTC.

V usage is TRBV12-3 or TRBV12-4 and J usage is TRBJ2-5; D might be TRBD1 or TRBD2, each matching 5 bases. This CDR3 has 15 residues. Trimming pared 4 bases from V and 5 bases from J, leaving 17 bases between. The CDR3 loop reads CASSSEQGRLETQYF. DNA of the CDR3: TGTGCCAGCAGTTCTGAGCAGGGACGCTTGGAGACCCAGTACTTC.

CDR3 sequence (DNA): TGTGCCAGCAGCATGGACAGGGGGGGCTATGGCTACACCTTC. Its translation: CASSMDRGGYGYTF. V is TRBV11-2 and J is TRBJ1-2; TRBD1 aligns across 10 bases. CDR3 length: 14 amino acids. The V and J ends lost 5 bases and 4 bases, in that order; junction bases with no gene match: 4. Per the germline V gene, CDR1 is SGHAT and CDR2 is FQNNGV.

The chain combines TRBV4-1 with TRBJ2-1; D is unresolved. Germline-derived CDR1 and CDR2 are MGHRA and YSYEKL. This CDR3 is 15 amino acids long. The germline V and J ends were trimmed by 0 bases and 7 bases, with 13 bases remaining between them. Here the CDR3 reads CASSQERQALNEQFF. In DNA, the CDR3 is TGCGCCAGCAGCCAAGAGAGGCAGGCCCTTAATGAGCAGTTCTTC.

This clonotype has a handful of counts. The V call is TRBV14, the J call TRBJ2-1; maybe TRBD2 (6 bases). The CDR3 has 17 residues. From germline, CDR1 is SGHDN and CDR2 FVKESK. V dropped 1 base and J dropped 0 bases, with 13 bases sitting between them. The CDR3 region has the DNA TGTGCCAGCAGCCAAGTCGACCGGGAGAGCTCCTACAATGAGCAGTTCTTC. Encoded protein: CASSQVDRESSYNEQFF.